The TCR beta chain under discussion was sequenced for a study of CD8 T cells in ankylosing spondylitis. Of note for this clonotype: Its cognate antigen is unknown.

Study-wide results and caveats: CD8+ disease-linked clones were present at relatively low frequencies in blood. Existing reports had already noted some motif variants in reactive arthritis synovial fluid and blood. Typical of ankylosing spondylitis blood, it appeared, was a TCR beta motif of eight highly homologous variants. Reports say disease-linked clones showed up significantly more in matched ankylosing spondylitis synovial fluid.

Quantitative 5'-RACE with molecular barcodes was used to make the TCR beta libraries. TCRdb recomputed calls from the 5' RACE reads with MiXCR, one row per CDR3 protein. The sample contains 650,000 to 800,000 distinct CDR3 sequences, around a fifth of which appear only once. The junction had 4 bases not matched to a gene; V was cut back by 3 bases and J by 3 bases. The CDR3 has 16 amino acids. The germline gives CDR1 SEHNR, CDR2 FQNEAQ (reference sequence). This chain uses TRBV7-9 with TRBJ2-7, with TRBD2 matching over 14 bases. This TCR was sampled from a male donor with ankylosing spondylitis. Material for sequencing was blood, either unsorted or a sorted T cell fraction (not recorded which). Written as DNA, the CDR3 is TGTGCCAGCAGCTTTGGGACTAGCGGGAGCTACTACGAGCAGTACTTC. Translated: CASSFGTSGSYYEQYF.